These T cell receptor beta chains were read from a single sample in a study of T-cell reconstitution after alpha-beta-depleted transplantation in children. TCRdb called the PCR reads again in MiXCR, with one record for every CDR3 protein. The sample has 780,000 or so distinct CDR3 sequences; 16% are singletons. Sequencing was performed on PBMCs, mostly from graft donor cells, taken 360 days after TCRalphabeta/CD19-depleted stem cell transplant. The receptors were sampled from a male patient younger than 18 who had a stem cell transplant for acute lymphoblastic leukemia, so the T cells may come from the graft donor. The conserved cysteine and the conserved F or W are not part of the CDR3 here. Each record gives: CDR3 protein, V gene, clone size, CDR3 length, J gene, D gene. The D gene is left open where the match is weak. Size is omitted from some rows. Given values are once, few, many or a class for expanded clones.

ASRTGARSDTGELF | TRBV12-3/TRBV12-4 | - | 14 | TRBJ2-2 | -
ASSESLARGDYGYT | TRBV25-1 | few | 14 | TRBJ1-2 | -
ASSFSTAYMNTEAF | TRBV27 | few | 14 | TRBJ1-1 | -
AFCLEDRRTPLEYEQY | TRBV12-3/TRBV12-4 | - | 16 | TRBJ2-7 | TRBD1
ATSSSTGLADNEQF | TRBV15 | few | 14 | TRBJ2-1 | TRBD2
AISSSGSTETQY | TRBV10-3 | few | 12 | TRBJ2-5 | TRBD2
ASSKTPYGNTIY | TRBV12-3/TRBV12-4 | - | 12 | TRBJ1-3 | -
ASRVFPNNSPLH | TRBV12-2 | - | 12 | TRBJ1-6 | -
ASSDASTSGTTDTQY | TRBV9 | - | 15 | TRBJ2-3 | TRBD2
ASSHPSGRAPYEQY | TRBV4-2 | - | 14 | TRBJ2-7 | TRBD2
ASSLGQAGTEAF | TRBV7-3 | - | 12 | TRBJ1-1 | -
ASSYVPGLGQETQY | TRBV5-5 | many | 14 | TRBJ2-5 | TRBD2
SVEDHNTEAF | TRBV29-1 | - | 10 | TRBJ1-1 | -
ASSSGDRVGLSGNTIY | TRBV7-8 | - | 16 | TRBJ1-3 | TRBD1
AAGLAGGGSYNEQF | TRBV6-2/TRBV6-3 | few | 14 | TRBJ2-1 | TRBD2
ASSLATRYEQY | TRBV5-1 | many | 11 | TRBJ2-7 | -
ASSPTGLANTIY | TRBV28 | few | 12 | TRBJ1-3 | TRBD1
ASSQQASGTSRTGELF | TRBV23-1 | - | 16 | TRBJ2-2 | TRBD2
ASRLTGGETQY | TRBV12-3/TRBV12-4 | many | 11 | TRBJ2-5 | TRBD1
ASSQDKLRFTGNTIY | TRBV4-1 | few | 15 | TRBJ1-3 | -
SARRLAGRNEQF | TRBV20-1 | many | 12 | TRBJ2-1 | TRBD2
ASSLALAGGVQETQY | TRBV5-1 | few | 15 | TRBJ2-5 | TRBD2
ASSSRYDEQF | TRBV12-3/TRBV12-4 | many | 10 | TRBJ2-1 | -
ASLHYGTGYQAGNTIY | TRBV12-3/TRBV12-4 | many | 16 | TRBJ1-3 | TRBD1
ASSRGSDQSRRRLF | TRBV6-1 | few | 14 | TRBJ2-2 | -
ASSGLVTGELF | TRBV9 | - | 11 | TRBJ2-2 | -
ASSPVLRLGQGASGANVLT | TRBV18 | few | 19 | TRBJ2-6 | TRBD1
ASRQLDRATNEKLF | TRBV6-1 | - | 14 | TRBJ1-4 | TRBD1
SASALAAPSEQF | TRBV20-1 | few | 12 | TRBJ2-1 | TRBD2
ASSPVGRISGANVLT | TRBV4-1 | many | 15 | TRBJ2-6 | -
ASSLRVGTGFNEQF | TRBV5-1 | many | 14 | TRBJ2-1 | TRBD1
ASSSGTFSERPYEQY | TRBV11-2 | - | 15 | TRBJ2-7 | -
ASIKTGLANTEAF | TRBV7-9 | - | 13 | TRBJ1-1 | -
ASSQRTSGSKTQY | TRBV7-9 | - | 13 | TRBJ2-5 | TRBD2
SARSWLAVVYNEQF | TRBV20-1 | - | 14 | TRBJ2-1 | TRBD2
ASRQGDEQY | TRBV7-9 | many | 9 | TRBJ2-7 | -
ASSQEGLSVDEQY | TRBV4-1 | few | 13 | TRBJ2-7 | -
SVDLGGFVDTQY | TRBV29-1 | - | 12 | TRBJ2-3 | -
ASSLGPGTDTQY | TRBV7-9 | many | 12 | TRBJ2-3 | -
ASSSVRRGGSSPLH | TRBV7-9 | few | 14 | TRBJ1-6 | -
ASSLYLGQIMEQY | TRBV12-3/TRBV12-4 | few | 13 | TRBJ2-7 | TRBD1
ASIDRAAGELF | TRBV6-2/TRBV6-3 | few | 11 | TRBJ2-2 | TRBD1
ASSPFGGQETQY | TRBV7-9 | - | 12 | TRBJ2-5 | TRBD2
ASSLADRPLKKFYEQY | TRBV5-1 | - | 16 | TRBJ2-7 | TRBD1
ASSLRPLGGNQPQH | TRBV7-8 | - | 14 | TRBJ1-5 | -
ASSSQTGLRGYT | TRBV6-5 | - | 12 | TRBJ1-2 | TRBD1